This T cell receptor beta chain was recovered during a study of T cells in Graves' hyperthyroidism and ophthalmopathy (dated by TCRdb to the late 2010s). Study-wide context: Peripheral blood samples were taken at initial diagnosis, before any treatment was given. A discovery cohort of roughly 100 patients, approximately 45 with Graves' ophthalmopathy and 55 to 65 with stable Graves' hyperthyroidism, was used to find distinguishing TCR V-J signatures. Prospective prediction of ophthalmopathy was tested in an independent validation cohort of 18 to 20 hyperthyroidism patients and 17 patients who later progressed to ophthalmopathy. The 100 or so discovery patients were divided at random into training and test sets in a 7:3 ratio. The study also compared thyroid tissue and blood T-cell repertoires from over 5 Graves' hyperthyroidism patients. Once sampling was done, hyperthyroidism patients were given methimazole at a starting dose of 30 mg daily, whereas ophthalmopathy patients were given high-dose intravenous methylprednisolone. According to the paper, TCR Vbeta CDR3 sequencing was carried out on approximately 140 peripheral blood samples, which came from around 43 ophthalmopathy, around 75 hyperthyroidism and roughly 17 progressor patients.

The TCR beta CDR3 regions were amplified from RNA transcripts. The TCR CDR3 was subjected to a first round of RT-PCR using the HTBI primer set and the Qiagen OneStep RT-PCR kit. Libraries were constructed in a second round of multiplex PCR, after which size selection and purification were performed. Libraries were sequenced paired-end with 100 bp reads on an Illumina HiSeq2000. The paper's processing steps were these. SOAPnuke was used to process the raw data, throwing out any read that contained adapters or uncalled bases, had a mean Phred below 15, or lacked an exact constant-primer or identifier match. High-quality paired reads were merged using COPE v1.2.5, and each unique nucleotide sequence was defined as a clonotype. MiTCR v1.1 was used to align clonotypes to the IMGT TRBV, TRBD and TRBJ reference segments. Only V-J combinations with frequency above 0.0001, covering 99.2% of repertoires, were analysed. A TCS score was defined as the ratio between F50 (clonal expansion) and ExV (chaos), using BLOSUM62-based TCRdist between CDR3 peptides within each V-J. Welch's t-statistics and random forest reduced around 520 V-J features to 10 to 15, which were used in a naive Bayes classifier (R e1071). Clones were called with MiXCR by TCRdb after fastp trimmed the public reads at Q25, and only in-frame beta chains were retained. Duplicate CDR3 protein sequences are folded into a single record with the most common DNA and genes. The V and J calls come from TCRdb's annotation, not from the publication. Within this sample are 690,000 or so distinct CDR3 sequences, with 18% of them counted one time only. The ten largest clones represent over 15% of the sample.

The germline V gene (reference sequence) provides CDR1 DFQATT and CDR2 SNEGSKA. Including the terminal cysteine and phenylalanine, the CDR3 comprises 12 residues. Only the CDR3 DNA stays, 36 bases, in frame from base 1. V loses 5 bases of germline sequence and J loses 6 bases, and the interval between the two ends is 14 bases. Hyperthyroidism patients were newly diagnosed, had a disease duration of under 2 months, and were aged 18 to 65 years. The study excluded patients with uncontrolled infections, other autoimmune diseases, pregnancy or lactation. Clinical symptoms, serum thyroxine and TRAb, thyroid ultrasound, and orbital computed tomography formed the basis for the diagnoses. Blood from progressor patients was collected at the time of first diagnosis with hyperthyroidism, before any ophthalmopathy symptoms had appeared. PBMCs were separated from approximately 9.9 ml of fresh peripheral blood using Ficoll-Paque density gradient centrifugation. Progressor patients were initially diagnosed with Graves' hyperthyroidism and developed ophthalmopathy during follow-up. Total RNA was extracted with Trizol reagent, and quality was checked on an Agilent 2100 Bioanalyzer.

Overall results and qualifications from the work: Ophthalmopathy was separated from stable hyperthyroidism by a 13 V-J signature model, with 85% to 90% sensitivity and 81% to 82% specificity obtained in cross-validation and 80%/75% obtained in testing. Most expanded thyroid clonotypes (frequency above 0.001) were also detected in blood, suggesting blood repertoires may reflect thyroid immune responses. Sample size was not statistically predetermined, and investigators were not blinded to group allocation. In validation, progression to ophthalmopathy was predicted by the model with nearly 71% sensitivity and around 76% specificity, a median of 6.5 months before onset.

This clonotype was detected ten times or more. Its recognized antigen is unknown. Within one base of it there is no much larger clone, and no base qualities were kept. The sequence joins TRBV20-1 to TRBJ2-7; the D element could tentatively be TRBD1 or TRBD2, as 5 bases agree for each. Sequenced material: blood. The sequence was collected from a woman between 50 and 59 years old with Graves' hyperthyroidism that later progressed to Graves' ophthalmopathy. This receptor carries the CDR3 CSALHGAGEQYF. The nucleotides read TGCAGTGCTTTACACGGGGCGGGCGAGCAGTACTTC.